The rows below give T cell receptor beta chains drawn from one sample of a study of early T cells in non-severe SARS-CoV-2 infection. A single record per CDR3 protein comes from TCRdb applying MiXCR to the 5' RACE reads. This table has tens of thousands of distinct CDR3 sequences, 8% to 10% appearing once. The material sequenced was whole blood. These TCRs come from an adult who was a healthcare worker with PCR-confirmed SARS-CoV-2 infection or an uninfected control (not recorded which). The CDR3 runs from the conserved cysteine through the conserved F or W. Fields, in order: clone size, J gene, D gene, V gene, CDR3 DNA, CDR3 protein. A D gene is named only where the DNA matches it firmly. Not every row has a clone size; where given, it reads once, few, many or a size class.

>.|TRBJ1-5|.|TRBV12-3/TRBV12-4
TGTGCCAGCAGTACTCCCCCGGTTGGTAATCAGCCCCAGCATTTT
CASSTPPVGNQPQHF
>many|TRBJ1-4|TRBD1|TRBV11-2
TGTGCCAGCAGCTTAGACGGGACAGGGGGTGAAAAACTGTTTTTT
CASSLDGTGGEKLFF
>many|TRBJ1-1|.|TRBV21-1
TGTGCCAGCAGCACTCACCCGCCCGTCTTCCAGGGGACTGAAGCTTTCTTT
CASSTHPPVFQGTEAFF
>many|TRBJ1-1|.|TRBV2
TGTGCCAGCAGTGGGTCTCAGTTGAACACTGAAGCTTTCTTT
CASSGSQLNTEAFF
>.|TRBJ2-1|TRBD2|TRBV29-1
TGCAGCGGTGGCCCTGGGACTAGCGGGGGGGCCAATGAGCAGTTCTTC
CSGGPGTSGGANEQFF
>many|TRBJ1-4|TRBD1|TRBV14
TGTGCCAGCAGCCCCCGGGACAGGCTTAATGAAAAACTGTTTTTT
CASSPRDRLNEKLFF
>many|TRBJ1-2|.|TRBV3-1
TGTGCCAGCAGCCAAGGAGGGTTTTACGGCTACACCTTC
CASSQGGFYGYTF
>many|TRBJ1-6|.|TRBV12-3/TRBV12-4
TGTGCCAGCAGTCCAACAGGGAGTGATCATTCACCCCTCCACTTT
CASSPTGSDHSPLHF
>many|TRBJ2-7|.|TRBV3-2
TGTGCCAGCAGCCAAGGAAAAGTGGCATCCAGGGAGCAGTACTTC
CASSQGKVASREQYF
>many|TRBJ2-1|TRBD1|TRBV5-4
TGTGCCAGCAGCTTGGGACAGGGCAGAAATGAGCAGTTCTTC
CASSLGQGRNEQFF
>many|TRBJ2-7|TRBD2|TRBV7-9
TGTGCCAGCACCACCACTGCGGGGGGTGCCTACGAGCAGTACTTC
CASTTTAGGAYEQYF
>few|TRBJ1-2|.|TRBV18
TGTGCCAGCTCACCCCGGGACACGCTCTATGGCTACACCTTC
CASSPRDTLYGYTF
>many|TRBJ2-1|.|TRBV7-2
TGTGCCAGCAGCTTAACGGCTACACGGGGCCATGAGCAGTTCTTC
CASSLTATRGHEQFF
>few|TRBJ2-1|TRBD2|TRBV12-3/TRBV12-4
TGTGCCAGCAGGTCGACTAGCGGAGGGGACTACAATGAGCAGTTCTTC
CASRSTSGGDYNEQFF